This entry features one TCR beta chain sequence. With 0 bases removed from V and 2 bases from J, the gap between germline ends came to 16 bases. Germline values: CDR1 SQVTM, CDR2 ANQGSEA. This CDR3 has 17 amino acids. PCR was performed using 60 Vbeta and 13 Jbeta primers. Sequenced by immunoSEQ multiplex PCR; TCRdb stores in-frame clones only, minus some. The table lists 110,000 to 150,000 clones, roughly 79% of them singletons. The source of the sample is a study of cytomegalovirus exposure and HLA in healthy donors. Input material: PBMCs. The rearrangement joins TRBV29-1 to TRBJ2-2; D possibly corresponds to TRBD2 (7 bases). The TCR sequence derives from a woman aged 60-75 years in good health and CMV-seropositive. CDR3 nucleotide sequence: TGCAGCGTTGAAGAGCCCCTCGGGGGGCTAAACACCGGGGAGCTGTTTTTT. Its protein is CSVEEPLGGLNTGELFF.